This paragraph covers one T cell receptor beta chain sequence. One junction end disagrees with the germline gene, perhaps due to a read error. The investigators sampled blood at baseline, at cycle 4 day 1, and at cycle 7 day 1. This sample stems from a study of OX40 agonist ivuxolimab in advanced cancers. Profiled with immunoSEQ multiplex PCR; TCRdb holds only in-frame clones, not every one. Here the sample spans about 27,000 clones, 80% to 90% being singletons. Germline V gene sequence: CDR1 SGHAT, CDR2 FQDESV (reference sequence). The CDR3 loop spans 15 amino acids. V usage is TRBV11-1 and J usage is TRBJ2-1; D unclear. The specimen was CD4+ or CD8+ T cells sorted from blood, collected in a trial of the OX40 agonist ivuxolimab. This clonotype was sampled from an adult with an advanced solid tumor such as melanoma, head and neck, liver or kidney cancer. The CDR3 DNA sequence: TGTGCCAGCAGCTTAATTGCGGCGTCGTACAATGAGCAGCTCTTC. Protein product: CASSLIAASYNEQLF. The full variable domain, in which reference TRBV11-1 and TRBJ2-1 provide the parts outside the CDR3, is EAEVAQSPRYKITEKSQAVAFWCDPISGHATLYWYRQILGQGPELLVQFQDESVVDDSQLPKDRFSAERLKGVDSTLKIQPAELGDSAMYLCASSLIAASYNEQLFGPGTRLTVL.